This T cell receptor beta chain was documented in a study of blood T cells in healthy people across ages. Study-wide results and limits: The authors considered diversity estimates from one million T cells to be underestimates.

On this clonotype: Its antigen is currently unknown.

Through a sample-barcoded 5' primer and a J-beta primer mix, a second PCR was run for roughly 6 to 11 cycles. Via MiXCR, TCRdb re-called the 5' RACE reads, giving one row per CDR3 protein. The data show some 780,000 distinct CDR3 sequences, roughly 56% seen once. This CDR3 spans 17 amino acids. Germline CDR1 MNHEY, CDR2 SMNVEV (reference sequence). Sequences were obtained from blood. This TCR derives from a man aged 40-49 years in good health. V and J are TRBV27 and TRBJ2-7; D is perhaps TRBD2 (6 bases). The last part of the DNA fits TRBJ2-5 better; the J call may be wrong. In DNA form, the CDR3 reads TGTGCCAGCAGTTTCTCTAGACGGGGGAACGACCTAGAGACCCAGTACTTC. Translation: CASSFSRRGNDLETQYF.